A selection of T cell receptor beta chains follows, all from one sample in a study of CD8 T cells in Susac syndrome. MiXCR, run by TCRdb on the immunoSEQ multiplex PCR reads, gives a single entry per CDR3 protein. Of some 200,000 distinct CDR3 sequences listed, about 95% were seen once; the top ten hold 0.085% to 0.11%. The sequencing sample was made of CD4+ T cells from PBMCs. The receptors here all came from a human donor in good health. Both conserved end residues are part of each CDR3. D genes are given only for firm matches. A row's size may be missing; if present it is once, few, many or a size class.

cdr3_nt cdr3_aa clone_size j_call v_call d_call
TGCAGTGCTAGAGAGATACGGGTCAGGGACCCCACAATGTTTGAGCAGTTCTTC CSAREIRVRDPTMFEQFF - TRBJ2-1 TRBV20-1 -
TGCAGCGGGGGACACCCCAAGGAGGGCTACACCTTC CSGGHPKEGYTF - TRBJ1-2 TRBV29-1 -
TGTGCCAGCAGCCAAGAAGGCTCCTGGAAAGCTTTCTTT CASSQEGSWKAFF - TRBJ1-1 TRBV3-1 -
TGTGCCAGCAGTTCCCGGGACCCTGGGACCGGGGAGCTGTTTTTT CASSSRDPGTGELFF - TRBJ2-2 TRBV6-5 -
TGTGCCAGCAGTGAAAGCGGGAGGGCCCCCTACGAGCAGTACTTC CASSESGRAPYEQYF - TRBJ2-7 TRBV27 TRBD2
TGCAGTGCAGGCGGTCGGGAGGGGAAGACCCAGTACTTC CSAGGREGKTQYF - TRBJ2-5 TRBV20-1 TRBD2
TGTGCCACCCGGAGGGGACTAGAGACCCAGTACTTC CATRRGLETQYF once TRBJ2-5 TRBV7-8 -
TGTGCCAGCAGTGCGACTAGCGGGAACCACGAGCAGTACTTC CASSATSGNHEQYF - TRBJ2-7 TRBV28 TRBD2
TGTGCCAGCAGCTTTAACGGGAGGGCCGGGGATGAGCAGTTCTTC CASSFNGRAGDEQFF - TRBJ2-1 TRBV7-3 TRBD2
TGTGCCAGCAGCCCAGGGACAAGGTTCAATCAGCCCCAGCATTTT CASSPGTRFNQPQHF - TRBJ1-5 TRBV7-9 -
TGCAGCGTTCCGCGGGAAGGGCTCTATGGCTACACCTTC CSVPREGLYGYTF - TRBJ1-2 TRBV29-1 -
TGTGCCAGCAGCCCCGGACAGGGGACAACTAATGAAAAACTGTTTTTT CASSPGQGTTNEKLFF - TRBJ1-4 TRBV5-6 TRBD1
TGTGCCAGCAGTGGGGCCCGGGTGAACACCGGGGAGCTGTTTTTT CASSGARVNTGELFF once TRBJ2-2 TRBV27 -
TGCAGCGTTGATTCAGTGGGAGGGCGTCACGGGGAGCTGTTTTTT CSVDSVGGRHGELFF - TRBJ2-2 TRBV29-1 TRBD2
TGCAGCGCCCTCGACACCCTCTCCTACGAGCAGTACTTC CSALDTLSYEQYF once TRBJ2-7 TRBV29-1 -
TGCAGTGCACCCCTAGCGGGAGTTCCAGATACGCAGTATTTT CSAPLAGVPDTQYF once TRBJ2-3 TRBV20-1 TRBD2
TGTGCCAGCAGCTTCCAGCATGGGGGAGAGACCCAGTACTTC CASSFQHGGETQYF - TRBJ2-5 TRBV3-1 -
TGCAGTGCTAGGCTCAGGGGGCCCACCGGGGAGCTGTTTTTT CSARLRGPTGELFF - TRBJ2-2 TRBV20-1 TRBD1
TGCAGTGCTAGAGATACTGCAGACTCTGGAAACACCATATATTTT CSARDTADSGNTIYF once TRBJ1-3 TRBV20-1 -
TGTGCCAGCAGCTCCTACAGGGGGTACGAGCAGTACTTC CASSSYRGYEQYF - TRBJ2-7 TRBV9 TRBD1
TGCAGCGTTTCGAAACAGCGGATTGAAGCTTTCTTT CSVSKQRIEAFF - TRBJ1-1 TRBV29-1 -
TGTGCCAGCAGTTTTTCAGCGGGAGGGCCCGCGTACAATGAGCAGTTCTTC CASSFSAGGPAYNEQFF - TRBJ2-1 TRBV12-3/TRBV12-4 TRBD2
TGCGCCAGCAGCCGAAGGGACGGGACGCCCCAGGTAGAGCAGTTCTTC CASSRRDGTPQVEQFF - TRBJ2-1 TRBV23-1 -
TGCAGTGCTAGAGTGGCGGGAGAGGAGACCCAGTACTTC CSARVAGEETQYF - TRBJ2-5 TRBV20-1 TRBD2
TGTGCCAGCAGTGCCCCCGGGACTAGCAGAATAAACGAGCAGTACTTC CASSAPGTSRINEQYF - TRBJ2-7 TRBV27 TRBD2
TGCAGTGCTAGAAATGCGGGAGGGCCGAATGAGCAGTTCTTC CSARNAGGPNEQFF - TRBJ2-1 TRBV20-1 TRBD2
TGTGCCTGGAGCGCTGGGGTGTACGAGCAGTACTTC CAWSAGVYEQYF - TRBJ2-7 TRBV30 -
TGTGCCAGCAGCGGCGGCTACAATGAGCAGTTCTTC CASSGGYNEQFF - TRBJ2-1 TRBV6-4 -
TGTGCCAGCAGTGAAAGGCAGCAAAGCACAGATACGCAGTATTTT CASSERQQSTDTQYF - TRBJ2-3 TRBV2 -
TGTGCCAGCAGCCAAGTTAGCCTAGCGGGAGACCGCGATGAGCAGTTCTTC CASSQVSLAGDRDEQFF - TRBJ2-1 TRBV4-2 TRBD2
TGTGCCAGCAGCCAGGGCTGGGGGACTGAAGCTTTCTTT CASSQGWGTEAFF - TRBJ1-1 TRBV3-1 -
TGTGCCAGCAGCGCGACTAGCGGGAGACAAGAGACCCAGTACTTC CASSATSGRQETQYF - TRBJ2-5 TRBV9 TRBD2
TGCAGTGCTGAGAGAGGGACTAGCGAGTACGAGCAGTACTTC CSAERGTSEYEQYF - TRBJ2-7 TRBV20-1 TRBD2
TGTGCCAGTAGTATCAGAGGCGCTAACTATGGCTACACCTTC CASSIRGANYGYTF - TRBJ1-2 TRBV19 -
TGTGCCACCAGTGATGCCGGGGGGAGTCAGCCCCAGCATTTT CATSDAGGSQPQHF few TRBJ1-5 TRBV24-1 -
TGTGCCAGCAGCCCCGGGATCGCCTACGAGCAGTACTTC CASSPGIAYEQYF - TRBJ2-7 TRBV7-9 -
TGTGCCAGCAGCCAAGTAGAGGGGGCGACCCAGTACTTC CASSQVEGATQYF - TRBJ2-5 TRBV3-1 TRBD1
TGTGCCAGCAGTTCGGGACTAGCGGGCAGCTCCTACAATGAGCAGTTCTTC CASSSGLAGSSYNEQFF - TRBJ2-1 TRBV12-3/TRBV12-4 TRBD2
TGTGCCTGGACCGGGACAGAACACGGACGGACTGAAAAACTGTTTTTT CAWTGTEHGRTEKLFF - TRBJ1-4 TRBV30 TRBD1
TGTGCCAGCAGTGTACTAGCGACGGGATCCTACAATGAGCAGTTCTTC CASSVLATGSYNEQFF - TRBJ2-1 TRBV2 TRBD2
TGTGCCAGCAGCCAAGATATATCCTACAATGAGCAGTTCTTC CASSQDISYNEQFF - TRBJ2-1 TRBV3-1 -